The sequence of this T cell receptor beta chain was determined in a study of blood T cell repertoires in COVID-19. This clone has a handful of counts. The CDR3 sequence is 15 residues long. CDR1 is MNHEY, CDR2 SMNVEV, per germline (reference sequence). V lost 6 bases and J lost 0, with 12 bases in between. In the authors' workflow: The authors estimated nucleated cell counts from reference gene primer amplification. The table came from immunoSEQ multiplex PCR; TCRdb's copy has only in-frame clones and leaves some out. V and J calls and clone size come straight from that table; D and trimming were deduced from the DNA. Of 350,000 or so clones detected, almost 90% appear once; the ten largest clones hold around 6.3%.

Sequencing input: peripheral blood. The chain carries TRBV27 and TRBJ1-5; the D gene is possibly TRBD1 (6 bases). This clonotype was sampled from a man in his late teens or twenties with active or convalescent COVID-19. The CDR3 sequence: CASSLTGSSNQPQHF. The CDR3 coding sequence is TGTGCCAGCAGCCTTACAGGGAGTAGCAATCAGCCCCAGCATTTT.